This TCR beta chain was observed in a study of blood T cells in healthy people across ages. Broader study findings: Strong correlation linked observed beta diversity and percent naive T cells.

For the second PCR, which ran for about 7 to 12 cycles, a sample-barcoded 5' primer and a J-beta primer mix were used. TCRdb ran MiXCR on the 5' RACE reads and lists one entry per CDR3 protein. This table holds 1.8 million or so distinct CDR3 sequences, around 40% found once. Between the trimmed V and J ends, which lost 2 bases and 0 bases, there was a span of 11 bases. CDR1 is MNHEY, CDR2 SMNVEV, per germline (reference sequence). The CDR3 runs 16 residues. It was approximately 10 milliliters of peripheral blood that were drawn from each donor. A note on this clonotype: Its specificity is unknown.

The specimen was blood. The rearrangement links TRBV27 to TRBJ2-4; D may be TRBD1 (5 bases). This receptor was obtained from a human donor in good health. The CDR3 spells CASSLTGNLAKNIQYF. DNA for the CDR3: TGTGCCAGCAGTTTAACAGGAAACCTAGCCAAAAACATTCAGTACTTC.